The 6 T cell receptor beta chains reported below all come from one sample, sequenced in a study of blood T cell repertoires in COVID-19. Some clones are missing from TCRdb's copy, which holds only in-frame ones; the method was immunoSEQ multiplex PCR. The sample records about 360,000 clones, about 90% being singletons. The source material was PBMCs or T cells enriched from blood (not recorded which). The receptor source for this set is a man aged 35 to 55 in a cohort exposed to, infected with or recovered from COVID-19 (not recorded which).

This clone was picked up one time. The chain employs TRBV3-1 (or the pseudogene TRBV3-2) and TRBJ1-5; a possible D gene is TRBD1 (5 bases). The CDR3 is 15 residues long. CDR1 and CDR2 from the germline V gene are LGHDT and YNNKEL (reference sequence). V shed 3 bases and J shed 1 base, with 10 bases lying between them. The CDR3 DNA follows: TGTGCCAGCAGCCAGGGGCTAGGGAGCAATCAGCCCCAGCATTTT. The encoded protein is CASSQGLGSNQPQHF.

The chain links TRBV29-1 to TRBJ1-5, with D perhaps TRBD1 (5 bases). Germline-derived CDR1 and CDR2 are SQVTM and ANQGSEA. V lost 4 bases to trimming and J lost 4 bases, with 11 bases between them. The CDR3 is 13 amino acids. The CDR3 loop is CSVAGNENQPQHF. For the CDR3, the DNA is TGCAGCGTTGCAGGGAACGAAAATCAGCCCCAGCATTTT.

The chain links TRBV5-4 to TRBJ2-7, with 10 bases fitting TRBD1. The CDR3 loop spans 15 amino acids. The V gene end was trimmed by 0 bases and the J gene end by 6 bases; junction bases not matched to a gene: 6. Germline lookup yields CDR1 SGHNT and CDR2 YYREEE (reference sequence). This CDR3 reads CASSLVGTGAFEQYF. The CDR3, as DNA: TGTGCCAGCAGCTTGGTGGGGACAGGGGCCTTCGAGCAGTACTTC. Together with reference TRBV5-4 and TRBJ2-7, the CDR3 gives the full variable domain: ETGVTQSPTHLIKTRGQQVTLRCSSQSGHNTVSWYQQALGQGPQFIFQYYREEENGRGNFPPRFSGLQFPNYSSELNVNALELDDSALYLCASSLVGTGAFEQYFGPGTRLTVT.

The CDR3 region has the DNA TGCGCCAGCGGGGAGAGCGGTACGCAGTATTTT. The encoded protein is CASGESGTQYF. The chain couples TRBV10-2 to TRBJ2-3; D is possibly TRBD2 (5 bases). Germline V gene lookup returns CDR1 WSHSY and CDR2 SAAADI. The CDR3 sequence is 11 residues long. The V gene lost 8 bases and the J gene lost 8 bases, with 11 bases spanning the gap.

The chain couples TRBV10-3 to TRBJ2-1; unclear D gene. This CDR3 contains 11 residues. V was clipped by 6 bases and J by 4 bases, with 4 bases between them. Germline V CDR1 and CDR2: ENHRY, SYGVKD. CDR3 DNA sequence: TGTGCCATCAGCACATACAATGAGCAGTTCTTC. It yields the protein CAISTYNEQFF.

This chain uses TRBV10-3 with TRBJ2-3; 13 bases line up with TRBD2. The CDR3 has 15 amino acids. CDR1 ENHRY and CDR2 SYGVKD come from the germline V gene. V dropped 6 bases and J dropped 5; count of bases not matched to a gene: 5. The CDR3 DNA follows: TGTGCCATCAGGACTAGCGGGAGGATTGAAGATACGCAGTATTTT. It specifies CAIRTSGRIEDTQYF.